Below are 26 T cell receptor beta chains sequenced from a single sample in a study of radiotherapy plus CTLA-4 blockade in lung cancer. The assay was immunoSEQ multiplex PCR, and TCRdb's table has in-frame clones only and misses some. The table has 45,000 to 55,000 clones, roughly three quarters seen once. Material: peripheral blood, obtained from a patient treated with radiotherapy plus ipilimumab. The receptors shown here come from a human donor with non-small cell lung cancer who had stable disease on radiotherapy plus ipilimumab.

The chain links TRBV10-3 to TRBJ1-5; 8 bases agree with TRBD1. With V trimmed by 3 bases and J by 2 bases, 3 bases remained unmatched. CDR3 length: 15 amino acids. Germline lookup yields CDR1 ENHRY and CDR2 SYGVKD. For the CDR3, the DNA is TGTGCCATCAGTGATCGGACAGGGCGCAATCAGCCCCAGCATTTT. Residues: CAISDRTGRNQPQHF.

J is TRBJ2-2 and V is TRBV11-3; no clear D. V lost 0 bases and J 7 bases, leaving 3 bases between the germline ends. Germline values: CDR1 SGHNT, CDR2 YENEEA. This CDR3 has 12 residues. The CDR3 protein is CASSLDGGELFF. CDR3 coding DNA: TGTGCCAGCAGCTTAGATGGCGGGGAGCTGTTTTTT.

This sequence joins TRBV6-5 and TRBJ1-1; unclear D gene. V lost 0 bases to trimming and J lost 4 bases, with 15 bases between them. CDR1 MNHEY and CDR2 SVGAGI come from the germline V gene. The CDR3 runs to 16 residues. For the CDR3, the DNA is TGTGCCAGCAGTTACTCCCTATCAAGTGCGGGCACTGAAGCTTTCTTT. This sequence encodes CASSYSLSSAGTEAFF.

The chain carries TRBV2 and TRBJ2-2; possible D gene TRBD1, 5 bases. Trimming took off 4 bases at V and 4 bases at J, with 13 bases between the two ends. Germline V gene lookup returns CDR1 SNHLY and CDR2 FYNNEI. This CDR3 region has 15 residues. The CDR3 DNA sequence: TGTGCCAGCAGTGTGGTCTCCAGGGTCACCGGGGAGCTGTTTTTT. Amino acids: CASSVVSRVTGELFF.

The J gene is TRBJ1-2, the V gene TRBV5-1, with D possibly TRBD1 on 6 matching bases. From germline, CDR1 is SGHRS and CDR2 YFSETQ. The CDR3 is 15 amino acids. Trimming took off 2 bases at V and 0 bases at J, with 11 bases between the two ends. The DNA of the CDR3 is TGCGCCAGCAGCTTTACGGACAGATCTAACTATGGCTACACCTTC. This codes for CASSFTDRSNYGYTF.

The genes are TRBV9 and TRBJ1-2, with a possible D match to TRBD1 (6 bases). The length of the CDR3 is 14 residues. Between the trimmed V and J ends, which lost 4 bases and 0 bases, there was a span of 10 bases. Germline V gene lookup returns CDR1 SGDLS and CDR2 YYNGEE. The CDR3 sequence: CASSPGQTNYGYTF. CDR3 in DNA: TGTGCCAGCAGCCCGGGACAAACTAACTATGGCTACACCTTC.

The chain joins TRBV30 to TRBJ2-7; the D gene could be TRBD1 or TRBD2 (5 bases each). This CDR3 is 10 amino acids long. V was cut by 5 bases and J by 5 bases, with 7 bases left in between. Germline V lookup: CDR1 GTSNPN, CDR2 SVGIG (reference sequence). CDR3 DNA sequence: TGTGCCTGGGGGGACCACGAGCAGTACTTC. This translates into CAWGDHEQYF.

This chain joins TRBV29-1 and TRBJ1-2; D remains ambiguous. The CDR3 has 11 amino acids. CDR1 SQVTM and CDR2 ANQGSEA come from the germline V gene. The germline V and J ends were trimmed by 0 bases and 7 bases, with 6 bases remaining between them. The DNA of the CDR3 is TGCAGCGTTGAAGATTCCGCTGGCTACACCTTC. Its translation is CSVEDSAGYTF.

This chain joins TRBV6-1 and TRBJ1-6; unclear D gene. The CDR3 contains 11 residues. Between the trimmed V and J ends, which lost 5 bases and 10 bases, there was a span of 6 bases. Germline loops: CDR1 MNHNS, CDR2 SASEGT. The CDR3 protein is CASSSESPLHF. In DNA, the CDR3 is TGTGCCAGCAGTAGTGAATCACCCCTCCACTTT.

This clone appeared a few times. V and J are TRBV4-1 and TRBJ1-3; possibly TRBD1 for D (5 bases). There are 15 residues in the CDR3. CDR1 and CDR2 from the germline V gene are MGHRA and YSYEKL. V was clipped by 2 bases and J by 0 bases, with 8 bases between them. The CDR3: CASSQTRDSGNTIYF. CDR3 in DNA: TGCGCCAGCAGCCAAACCAGGGACTCTGGAAACACCATATATTTT.

This rearrangement joins TRBV19 to TRBJ1-5, with 8 positions matching TRBD1. Germline CDR1 LNHDA, CDR2 SQIVND (reference sequence). The CDR3 is 13 amino acids. V lost 8 bases to trimming and J lost 5 bases; unmatched junction nucleotides: 5. The CDR3 loop reads CASRQGSYQPQHF. The CDR3 DNA sequence: TGTGCCAGTCGACAGGGGAGTTATCAGCCCCAGCATTTT. Drawing the rest from reference TRBV19 and TRBJ1-5, the complete variable domain is DGGITQSPKYLFRKEGQNVTLSCEQNLNHDAMYWYRQDPGQGLRLIYYSQIVNDFQKGDIAEGYSVSREKKESFPLTVTSAQKNPTAFYLCASRQGSYQPQHFGDGTRLSIL.

V gene TRBV9 combines with J gene TRBJ1-1, with D maybe TRBD1 (5 bases). CDR1 and CDR2 from the germline V gene are SGDLS and YYNGEE. V was cut by 1 base and J by 1 base, with 11 bases left in between. The CDR3 runs to 15 residues. In DNA form, the CDR3 reads TGTGCCAGCAGCGTATATCGGCAGGGGAACACTGAAGCTTTCTTT. Its translation is CASSVYRQGNTEAFF.

V gene TRBV19 combines with J gene TRBJ2-5, with D uncertain. Germline V gene lookup returns CDR1 LNHDA and CDR2 SQIVND (reference sequence). This CDR3 has 14 amino acids. Trimming removed 1 base at V and 5 bases at J, with 11 bases between. The CDR3 coding sequence is TGTGCCAGTAGTATAGGAGACCCGAGGGAGACCCAGTACTTC. It translates to CASSIGDPRETQYF.

The chain has TRBV18 and TRBJ2-3; weak D call: TRBD1 (6 bases). Trimming took off 1 base at V and 2 bases at J, with 19 bases between the two ends. CDR3 length: 18 residues. CDR1 is KGHSH, CDR2 LQKENI, per germline. The CDR3: CASSPLGGRGDFTDTQYF. The CDR3 DNA sequence: TGTGCCAGCTCACCACTTGGGGGCAGGGGCGATTTCACAGATACGCAGTATTTT.

V gene TRBV28 combines with J gene TRBJ1-1; no reliable D call. Germline-derived CDR1 and CDR2 are MDHEN and SYDVKM. Trimming left V 5 bases short and J 9 bases short, with 13 bases between. The CDR3 runs 12 residues. CDR3 sequence reads: CASSDSGSQAFF. The CDR3 region has the DNA TGTGCCAGCAGTGACTCAGGATCGCAAGCTTTCTTT.

This clone was observed once. Other DNA sequences in this sample translate to the same CDR3. The chain is built from TRBV27 and TRBJ2-3; no clear D gene. CDR1 and CDR2 (germline): MNHEY, SMNVEV (reference sequence). The CDR3 sequence is 12 residues long. The ends were cut back, 9 bases at V and 6 bases at J, with 13 bases in the middle. The DNA for the CDR3 is TGTGCCAGAAGCCCATTTGGGGATACGCAGTATTTT. Its translation: CARSPFGDTQYF.

V is TRBV2 and J is TRBJ1-2, with 11 bases lining up with TRBD1. CDR1 and CDR2 from the germline V gene are SNHLY and FYNNEI. J gave up 7 bases and V 2 bases, and 6 bases lay outside the gene matches. The CDR3 consists of 15 residues. CDR3: CASSERTGGAFGYTF. The CDR3 coding sequence is TGTGCCAGCAGTGAAAGGACAGGGGGCGCATTTGGCTACACCTTC.

V is TRBV10-3 and J is TRBJ1-4; D remains unclear. This CDR3 is built from 15 residues. V was clipped by 6 bases and J by 4 bases, with 15 bases between them. The germline V gene has CDR1 ENHRY and CDR2 SYGVKD. The CDR3 sequence is CAIRDSGVGNEKLFF. The CDR3 coding sequence is TGTGCCATCAGGGACTCAGGTGTGGGTAATGAAAAACTGTTTTTT.

This clone was seen a handful of times. The chain uses TRBV19 and TRBJ1-1; D is unclear. Germline values: CDR1 LNHDA, CDR2 SQIVND (reference sequence). CDR3 length: 14 amino acids. Between the trimmed V and J ends, which lost 3 bases and 2 bases, there was a span of 10 bases. The CDR3 DNA follows: TGTGCCAGTAGTATGTGGGCACCTAACACTGAAGCTTTCTTT. Encoded protein: CASSMWAPNTEAFF.

This sequence joins TRBV4-1 and TRBJ1-5; 9 positions match TRBD1. The CDR3 has 15 amino acids. Germline CDR1 and CDR2: MGHRA and YSYEKL. The V and J ends lost 5 bases and 5 bases, in that order; junction bases with no gene match: 7. The CDR3 loop reads CASSTRTGEYQPQHF. The CDR3 nucleotides are TGCGCCAGCAGCACCCGGACAGGGGAATATCAGCCCCAGCATTTT.

The chain recombines TRBV9 with TRBJ2-7; maybe TRBD2 (5 bases). The CDR3 contains 18 residues. Germline CDR1 reads SGDLS; CDR2 reads YYNGEE. Trimming removed 0 bases from V and 2 bases from J, with 21 bases in between. The CDR3 region is CASSVGAAGRHSAYEQYF. The CDR3 coding sequence is TGTGCCAGCAGCGTAGGGGCGGCTGGGAGACACTCCGCCTACGAGCAGTACTTC.

The chain links TRBV11-2 to TRBJ1-5; D is undetermined. Looked up from germline, CDR1 is SGHAT and CDR2 is FQNNGV. The CDR3 loop spans 13 amino acids. The V end lost 3 bases, the J end lost 5 bases, and 8 bases lay between the germline ends. The CDR3 DNA is TGTGCCAGCAGCTTGGAGGTTTATCAGCCCCAGCATTTT. Encoded protein: CASSLEVYQPQHF.

This clone has only a few counts. The chain carries TRBV7-9 and TRBJ2-3; unclear D gene. The CDR3 is 12 amino acids. Looked up from germline, CDR1 is SEHNR and CDR2 is FQNEAQ (reference sequence). V was clipped by 3 bases and J by 7 bases, with 8 bases between them. The CDR3 nucleotides read TGTGCCAGCAGCTTCCATAGGCATACGCAGTATTTT. Its protein product is CASSFHRHTQYF. The variable domain in full, completed from reference TRBV7-9 and TRBJ2-3, reads DTGVSQNPRHKITKRGQNVTFRCDPISEHNRLYWYRQTLGQGPEFLTYFQNEAQLEKSRLLSDRFSAERPKGSFSTLEIQRTEQGDSAMYLCASSFHRHTQYFGPGTRLTVL.

The rearrangement uses TRBV7-9 and TRBJ1-2; weak D call: TRBD1 (5 bases). V was cut by 1 base and J by 4 bases, with 10 bases left in between. There are 14 residues in the CDR3. CDR1 is SEHNR, CDR2 FQNEAQ, per germline (reference sequence). In DNA, the CDR3 is TGTGCCAGCAGCTTAGACCCAGGGAGCTATGGCTACACCTTC. It is translated as CASSLDPGSYGYTF.

The chain couples TRBV9 to TRBJ2-1; D possibly corresponds to TRBD2 (6 bases). V dropped 4 bases and J dropped 4 bases, with 12 bases sitting between them. Germline V gene data show CDR1 as SGDLS and CDR2 as YYNGEE. The CDR3 covers 14 residues. The CDR3 spells CASSKRDSYNEQFF. In DNA form, the CDR3 reads TGTGCCAGCAGCAAACGGGACTCGTACAATGAGCAGTTCTTC. Drawing the rest from reference TRBV9 and TRBJ2-1, the complete variable domain is DSGVTQTPKHLITATGQRVTLRCSPRSGDLSVYWYQQSLDQGLQFLIQYYNGEERAKGNILERFSAQQFPDLHSELNLSSLELGDSALYFCASSKRDSYNEQFFGPGTRLTVL.

V usage is TRBV30 and J usage is TRBJ1-2; 7 bases line up with TRBD1. The trim removed 8 bases at V and 1 base at J, leaving 13 bases unmatched. CDR1 is GTSNPN, CDR2 SVGIG, per germline (reference sequence). This CDR3 has 15 amino acids. CDR3 protein: CAGEERQGYNYGYTF. CDR3 bases: TGTGCCGGGGAGGAGAGACAGGGATATAACTATGGCTACACCTTC.